The clone carrying this T cell receptor beta chain was observed a few times. Time point denoted: longitudinal time-point 1 (baseline). TCRdb reprocessed the 5' RACE reads via MiXCR and lists one record per CDR3 protein. The sample contains 71,000 or so distinct CDR3 sequences, about 13% of which appear only once. Looked up from germline, CDR1 is SQVTM and CDR2 is ANQGSEA. The ends were cut back, 2 bases at V and 4 bases at J, with 3 bases in the middle. CDR3 size: 11 residues. This specimen comes from a study of neurological immune-mediated disorders. The sample comprised PBMCs. The chain carries TRBV29-1 and TRBJ2-1; D remains ambiguous. The receptor was isolated from a female donor with HTLV-1-associated myelopathy (HAM/TSP). CDR3 in amino acids: CSVENYNEQFF. The CDR3 region has the DNA TGCAGCGTTGAAAATTACAATGAGCAGTTCTTC.